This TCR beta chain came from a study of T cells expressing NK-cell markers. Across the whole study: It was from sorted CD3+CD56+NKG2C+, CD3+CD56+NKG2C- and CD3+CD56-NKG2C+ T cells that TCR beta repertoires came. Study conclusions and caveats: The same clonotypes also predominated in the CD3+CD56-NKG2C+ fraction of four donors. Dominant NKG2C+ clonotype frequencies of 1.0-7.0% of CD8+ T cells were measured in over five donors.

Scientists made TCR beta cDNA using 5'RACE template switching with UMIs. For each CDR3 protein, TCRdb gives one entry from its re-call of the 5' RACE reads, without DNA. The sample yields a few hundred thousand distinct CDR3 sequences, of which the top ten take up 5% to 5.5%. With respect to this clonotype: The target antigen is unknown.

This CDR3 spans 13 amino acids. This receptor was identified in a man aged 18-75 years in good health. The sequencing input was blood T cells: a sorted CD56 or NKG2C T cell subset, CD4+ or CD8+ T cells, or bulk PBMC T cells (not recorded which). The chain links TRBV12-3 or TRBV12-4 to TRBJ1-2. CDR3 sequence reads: CASSPPWEDGYTF.